The T cell receptor (beta chain) under discussion was sequenced for a study of OX40 agonist ivuxolimab in advanced cancers. This CDR3 spans 11 amino acids. Between the trimmed V and J ends, which lost 0 bases and 10 bases, there was a span of 6 bases. From germline, CDR1 is MNHEY and CDR2 SVGAGI. This clone was counted only a few times. Antigen: not known. Only in-frame clones appear in the TCRdb table, and some are missing; sequencing was by immunoSEQ multiplex PCR. The sample contains about 100,000 clones, about nine tenths of which appear only once. Study results and caveats: CD4+ and CD8+ blood T cells expanded clonally by week 6 at 0.1 to 3.0 mg/kg.

The sequence came from an adult with an advanced solid tumor such as melanoma, head and neck, liver or kidney cancer. Sequenced material: CD4+ or CD8+ T cells sorted from blood, taken in a trial of the OX40 agonist ivuxolimab. V and J are TRBV6-5 and TRBJ1-1; D gene ambiguous. Written as DNA, the CDR3 is TGTGCCAGCAGTTACTCAGGGAGAGCTTTCTTT. Translation gives CASSYSGRAFF.